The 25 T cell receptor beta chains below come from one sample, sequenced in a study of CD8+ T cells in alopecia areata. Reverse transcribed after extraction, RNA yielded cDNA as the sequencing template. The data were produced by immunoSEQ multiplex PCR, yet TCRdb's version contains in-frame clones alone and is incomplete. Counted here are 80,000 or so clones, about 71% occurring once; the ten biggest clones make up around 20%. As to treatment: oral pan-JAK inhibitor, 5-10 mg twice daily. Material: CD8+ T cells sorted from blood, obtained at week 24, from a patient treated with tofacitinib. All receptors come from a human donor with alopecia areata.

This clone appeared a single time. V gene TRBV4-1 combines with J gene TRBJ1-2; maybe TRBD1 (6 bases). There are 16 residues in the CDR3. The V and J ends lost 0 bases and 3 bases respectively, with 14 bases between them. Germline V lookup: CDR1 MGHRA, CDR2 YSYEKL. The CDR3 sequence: CASSQDLAGDDYGYTF. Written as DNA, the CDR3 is TGCGCCAGCAGCCAAGACCTTGCAGGGGATGACTATGGCTACACCTTC.

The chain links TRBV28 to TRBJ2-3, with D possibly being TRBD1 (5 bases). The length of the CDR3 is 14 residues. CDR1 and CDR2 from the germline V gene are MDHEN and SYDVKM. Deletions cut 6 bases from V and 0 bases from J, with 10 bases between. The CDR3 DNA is TGTGCCAGCAGCCAAGACAGAAGCACAGATACGCAGTATTTT. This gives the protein CASSQDRSTDTQYF.

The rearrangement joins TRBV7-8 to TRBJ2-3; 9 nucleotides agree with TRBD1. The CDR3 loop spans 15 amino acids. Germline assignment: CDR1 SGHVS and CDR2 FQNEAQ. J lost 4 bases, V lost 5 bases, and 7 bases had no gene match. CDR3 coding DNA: TGTGCCAGCAGCGAGCGGACAGGGGTAGCAGATACGCAGTATTTT. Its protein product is CASSERTGVADTQYF.

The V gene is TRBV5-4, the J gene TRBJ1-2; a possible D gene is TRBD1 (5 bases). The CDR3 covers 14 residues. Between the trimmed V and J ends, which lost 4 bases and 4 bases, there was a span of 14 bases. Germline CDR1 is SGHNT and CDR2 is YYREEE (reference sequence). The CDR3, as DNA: TGTGCCAGCAGCCCTTCCCGGGGCGGCTATGGCTACACCTTC. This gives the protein CASSPSRGGYGYTF.

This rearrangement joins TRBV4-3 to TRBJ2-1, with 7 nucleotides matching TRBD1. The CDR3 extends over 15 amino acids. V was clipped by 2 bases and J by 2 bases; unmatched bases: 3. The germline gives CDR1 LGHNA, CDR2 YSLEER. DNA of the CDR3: TGCGCCAGCAGCCAATCACAGGGGACCTACAATGAGCAGTTCTTC. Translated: CASSQSQGTYNEQFF.

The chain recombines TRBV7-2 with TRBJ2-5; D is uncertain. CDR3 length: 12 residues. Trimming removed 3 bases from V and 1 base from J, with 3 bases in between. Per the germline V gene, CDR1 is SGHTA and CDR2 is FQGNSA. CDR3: CASSFFQETQYF. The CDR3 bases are TGTGCCAGCAGCTTCTTCCAAGAGACCCAGTACTTC.

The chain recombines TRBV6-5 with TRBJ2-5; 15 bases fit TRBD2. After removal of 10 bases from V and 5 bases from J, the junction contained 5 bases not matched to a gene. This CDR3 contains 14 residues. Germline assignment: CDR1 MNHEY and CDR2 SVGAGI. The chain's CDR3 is CAIGLAGGFETQYF. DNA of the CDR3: TGTGCCATCGGACTAGCGGGAGGGTTTGAGACCCAGTACTTC.

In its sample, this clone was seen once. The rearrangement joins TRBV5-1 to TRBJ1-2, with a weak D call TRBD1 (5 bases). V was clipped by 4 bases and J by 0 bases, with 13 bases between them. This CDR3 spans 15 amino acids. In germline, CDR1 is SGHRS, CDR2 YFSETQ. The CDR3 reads CASSPGHHTNYGYTF. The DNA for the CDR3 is TGCGCCAGCAGCCCCGGACACCATACTAACTATGGCTACACCTTC. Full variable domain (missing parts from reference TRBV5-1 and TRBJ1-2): KAGVTQTPRYLIKTRGQQVTLSCSPISGHRSVSWYQQTPGQGLQFLFEYFSETQRNKGNFPGRFSGRQFSNSRSEMNVSTLELGDSALYLCASSPGHHTNYGYTFGSGTRLTVV.

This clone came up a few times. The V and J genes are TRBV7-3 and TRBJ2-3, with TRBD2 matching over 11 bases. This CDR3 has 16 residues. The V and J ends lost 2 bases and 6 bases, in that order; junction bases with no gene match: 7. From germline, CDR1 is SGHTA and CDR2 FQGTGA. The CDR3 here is CASSLLAGGPGDTQYF. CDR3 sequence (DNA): TGTGCCAGCAGCTTATTAGCGGGGGGGCCTGGCGATACGCAGTATTTT.

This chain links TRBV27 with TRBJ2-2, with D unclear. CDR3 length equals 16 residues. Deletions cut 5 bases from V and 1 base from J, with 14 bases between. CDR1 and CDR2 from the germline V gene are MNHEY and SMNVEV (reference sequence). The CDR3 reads CASSDPLGLNTGELFF. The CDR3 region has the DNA TGTGCCAGCAGTGACCCACTTGGCCTGAACACCGGGGAGCTGTTTTTT.

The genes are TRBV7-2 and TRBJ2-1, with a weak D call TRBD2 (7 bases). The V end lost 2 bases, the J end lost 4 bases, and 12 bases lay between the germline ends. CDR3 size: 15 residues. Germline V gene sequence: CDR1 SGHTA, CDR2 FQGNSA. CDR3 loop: CASSLSGTIYNEQFF. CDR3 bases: TGTGCCAGCAGCTTAAGCGGGACAATATACAATGAGCAGTTCTTC.

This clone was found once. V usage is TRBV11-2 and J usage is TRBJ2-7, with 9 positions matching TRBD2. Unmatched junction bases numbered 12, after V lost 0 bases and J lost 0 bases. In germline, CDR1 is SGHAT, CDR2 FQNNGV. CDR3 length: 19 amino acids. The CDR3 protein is CASSLDSGSGSPYSYEQYF. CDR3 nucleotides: TGTGCCAGCAGCTTAGATAGTGGTAGCGGGAGTCCTTACTCCTACGAGCAGTACTTC.

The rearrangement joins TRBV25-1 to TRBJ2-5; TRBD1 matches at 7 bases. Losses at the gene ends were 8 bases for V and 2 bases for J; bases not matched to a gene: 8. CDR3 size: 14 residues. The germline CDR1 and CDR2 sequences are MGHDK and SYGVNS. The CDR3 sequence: CASCSGQPQETQYF. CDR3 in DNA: TGTGCCAGCTGTTCGGGACAGCCGCAAGAGACCCAGTACTTC.

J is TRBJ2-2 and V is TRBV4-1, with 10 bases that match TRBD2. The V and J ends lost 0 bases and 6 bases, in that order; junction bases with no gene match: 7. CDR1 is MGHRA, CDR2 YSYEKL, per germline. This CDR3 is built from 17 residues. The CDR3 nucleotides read TGCGCCAGCAGCCAAGATCTTCAAGCGGGAGGGCCCGGGGAGCTGTTTTTT. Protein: CASSQDLQAGGPGELFF.

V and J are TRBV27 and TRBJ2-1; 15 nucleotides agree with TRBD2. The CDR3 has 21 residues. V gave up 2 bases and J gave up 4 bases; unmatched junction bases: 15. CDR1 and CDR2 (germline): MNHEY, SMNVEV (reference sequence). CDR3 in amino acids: CASSLDWGLAGGAAGYNEQFF. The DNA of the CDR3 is TGTGCCAGCAGTTTAGATTGGGGACTAGCGGGAGGCGCGGCGGGGTACAATGAGCAGTTCTTC.

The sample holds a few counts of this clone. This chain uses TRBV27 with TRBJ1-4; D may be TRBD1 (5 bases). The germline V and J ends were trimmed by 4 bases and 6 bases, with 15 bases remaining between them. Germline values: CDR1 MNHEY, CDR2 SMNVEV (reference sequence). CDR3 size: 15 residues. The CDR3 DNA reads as TGTGCCAGCAGTTCCCTAGGGACGGGTTATGAAAAACTGTTTTTT. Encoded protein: CASSSLGTGYEKLFF.

CDR3 sequence reads: CASSLSQGRSYGYTF. The CDR3, as DNA: TGTGCCAGCAGCTTGAGCCAGGGGCGCAGCTATGGCTACACCTTC. This chain links TRBV5-6 with TRBJ1-2, with a tentative D call TRBD1 (6 bases). CDR1 and CDR2 from the germline V gene are SGHDT and YYEEEE. V was shortened by 1 base and J by 4 bases, with 14 bases between the two germline ends. The CDR3 is made up of 15 amino acids.

CDR3 amino acids: CASSSGLSWQFF. Written as DNA, the CDR3 is TGTGCCAGCAGTTCCGGCTTATCATGGCAGTTCTTC. The chain couples TRBV27 to TRBJ2-1; D is undetermined. With 4 bases removed from V and 12 bases from J, the gap between germline ends came to 13 bases. This CDR3 spans 12 amino acids. Looked up from germline, CDR1 is MNHEY and CDR2 is SMNVEV (reference sequence).

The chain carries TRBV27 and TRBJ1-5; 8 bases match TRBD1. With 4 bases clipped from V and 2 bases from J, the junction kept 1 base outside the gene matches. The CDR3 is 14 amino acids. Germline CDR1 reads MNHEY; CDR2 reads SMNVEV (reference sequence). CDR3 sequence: CASSSGQGNQPQHF. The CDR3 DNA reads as TGTGCCAGCAGTTCGGGACAGGGCAATCAGCCCCAGCATTTT.

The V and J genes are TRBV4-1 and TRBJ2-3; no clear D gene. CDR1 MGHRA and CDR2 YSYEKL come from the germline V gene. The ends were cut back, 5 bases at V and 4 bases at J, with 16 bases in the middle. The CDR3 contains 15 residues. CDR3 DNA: TGCGCCAGCAGCACGGGCTCATTCACGGCAGATACGCAGTATTTT. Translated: CASSTGSFTADTQYF.

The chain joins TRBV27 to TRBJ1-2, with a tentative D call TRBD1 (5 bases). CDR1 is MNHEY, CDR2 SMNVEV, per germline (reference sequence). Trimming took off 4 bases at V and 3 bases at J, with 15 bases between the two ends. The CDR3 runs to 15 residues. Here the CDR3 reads CASSSYSGKHYGYTF. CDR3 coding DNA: TGTGCCAGCAGTTCCTACTCAGGGAAGCACTATGGCTACACCTTC.

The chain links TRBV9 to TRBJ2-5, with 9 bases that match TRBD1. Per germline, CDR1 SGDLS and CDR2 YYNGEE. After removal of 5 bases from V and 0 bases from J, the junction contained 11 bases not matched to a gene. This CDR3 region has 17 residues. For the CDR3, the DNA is TGTGCCAGCAGTCTACCGGACAGGGGCGAGTACCAAGAGACCCAGTACTTC. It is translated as CASSLPDRGEYQETQYF.

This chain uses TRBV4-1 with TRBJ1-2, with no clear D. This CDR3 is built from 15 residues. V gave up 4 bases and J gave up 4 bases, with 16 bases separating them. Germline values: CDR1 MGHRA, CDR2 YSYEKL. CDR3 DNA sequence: TGCGCCAGCAGCCCTCCGGTCACAGTCCTCTATGGCTACACCTTC. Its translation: CASSPPVTVLYGYTF.

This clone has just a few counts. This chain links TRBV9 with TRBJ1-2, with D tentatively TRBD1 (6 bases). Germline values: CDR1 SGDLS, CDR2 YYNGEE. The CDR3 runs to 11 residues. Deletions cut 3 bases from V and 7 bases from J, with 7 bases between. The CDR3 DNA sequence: TGTGCCAGCAGCGGACAGGTTGGCTACACCTTC. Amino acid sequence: CASSGQVGYTF.

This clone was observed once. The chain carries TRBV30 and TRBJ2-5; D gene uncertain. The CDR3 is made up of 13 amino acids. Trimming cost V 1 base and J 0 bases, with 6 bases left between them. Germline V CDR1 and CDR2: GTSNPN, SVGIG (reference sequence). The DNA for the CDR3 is TGTGCCTGGAGTGGCTCGTACCAAGAGACCCAGTACTTC. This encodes CAWSGSYQETQYF.